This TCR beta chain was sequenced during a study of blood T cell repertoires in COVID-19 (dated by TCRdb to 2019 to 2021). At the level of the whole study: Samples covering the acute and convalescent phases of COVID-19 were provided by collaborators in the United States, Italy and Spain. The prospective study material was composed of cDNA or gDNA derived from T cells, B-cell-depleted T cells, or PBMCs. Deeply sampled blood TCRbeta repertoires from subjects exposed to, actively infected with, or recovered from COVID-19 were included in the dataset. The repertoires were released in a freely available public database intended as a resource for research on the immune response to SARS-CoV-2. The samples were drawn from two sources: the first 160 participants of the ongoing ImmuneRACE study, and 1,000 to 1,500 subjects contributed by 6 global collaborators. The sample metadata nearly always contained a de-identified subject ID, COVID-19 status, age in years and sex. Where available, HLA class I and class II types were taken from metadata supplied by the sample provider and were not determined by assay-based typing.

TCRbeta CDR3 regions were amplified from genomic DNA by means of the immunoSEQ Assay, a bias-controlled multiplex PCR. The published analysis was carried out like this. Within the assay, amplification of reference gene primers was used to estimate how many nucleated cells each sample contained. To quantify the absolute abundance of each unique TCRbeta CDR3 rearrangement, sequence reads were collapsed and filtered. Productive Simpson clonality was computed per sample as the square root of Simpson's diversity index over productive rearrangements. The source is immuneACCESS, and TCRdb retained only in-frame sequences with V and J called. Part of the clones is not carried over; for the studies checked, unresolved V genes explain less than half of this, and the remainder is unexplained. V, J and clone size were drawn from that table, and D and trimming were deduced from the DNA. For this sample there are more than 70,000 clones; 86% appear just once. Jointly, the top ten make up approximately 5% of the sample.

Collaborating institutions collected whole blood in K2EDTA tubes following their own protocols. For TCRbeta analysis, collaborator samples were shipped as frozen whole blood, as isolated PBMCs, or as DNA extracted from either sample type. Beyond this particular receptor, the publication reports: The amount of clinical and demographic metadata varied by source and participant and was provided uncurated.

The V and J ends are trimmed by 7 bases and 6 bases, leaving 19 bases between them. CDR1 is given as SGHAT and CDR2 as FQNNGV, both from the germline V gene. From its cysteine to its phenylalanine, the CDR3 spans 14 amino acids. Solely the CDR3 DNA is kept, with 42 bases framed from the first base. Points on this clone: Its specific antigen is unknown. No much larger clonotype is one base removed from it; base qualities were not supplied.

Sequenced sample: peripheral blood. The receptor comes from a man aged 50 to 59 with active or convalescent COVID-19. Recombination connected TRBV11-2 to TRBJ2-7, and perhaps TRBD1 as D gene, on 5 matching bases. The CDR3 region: CASTATDALLEQYF. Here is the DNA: TGTGCCAGCACCGCGACAGACGCTCTCCTCGAGCAGTACTTC.